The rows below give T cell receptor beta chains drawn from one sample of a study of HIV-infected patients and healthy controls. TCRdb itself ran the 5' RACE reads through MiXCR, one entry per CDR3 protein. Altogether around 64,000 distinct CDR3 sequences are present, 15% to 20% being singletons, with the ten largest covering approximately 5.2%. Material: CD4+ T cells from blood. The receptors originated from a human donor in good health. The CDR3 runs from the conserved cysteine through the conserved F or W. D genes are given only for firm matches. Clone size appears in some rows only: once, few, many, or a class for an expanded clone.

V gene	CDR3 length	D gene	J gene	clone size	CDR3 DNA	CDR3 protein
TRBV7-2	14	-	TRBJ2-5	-	TGTGCCAGCAGCCGTAATAGCGTAAAAGAGACCCAGTACTTC	CASSRNSVKETQYF
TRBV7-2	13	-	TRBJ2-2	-	TGTGCCAGCAGCTTAAGGTTAATCGGGGAGCTGTTTTTT	CASSLRLIGELFF
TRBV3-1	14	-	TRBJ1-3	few	TGTGCCAGCAGCCAAACAATCTCTGGAAACACCATATATTTT	CASSQTISGNTIYF
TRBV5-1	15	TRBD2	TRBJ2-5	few	TGCGCCAGCAGCACTAGCGGGGTCGCGCAAGAGACCCAGTACTTC	CASSTSGVAQETQYF
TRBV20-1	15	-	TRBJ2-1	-	TGCAGTGCTAGAGATATTGAAAATCCGCTCGATGAGCAGTTCTTC	CSARDIENPLDEQFF
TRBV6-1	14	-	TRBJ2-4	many	TGTGCCAGCAGGACGGCACCAGCCAAAAACATTCAGTACTTC	CASRTAPAKNIQYF
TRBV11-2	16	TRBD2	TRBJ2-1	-	TGTGCCAGCAGCTTATTTTTGGCTAGCGGGGGGAATGAGCAGTTCTTC	CASSLFLASGGNEQFF
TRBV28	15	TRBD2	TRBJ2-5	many	TGTGCCAGCAGTACTAGCGGAGGGTACCAAGAGACCCAGTACTTC	CASSTSGGYQETQYF
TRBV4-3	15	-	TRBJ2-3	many	TGCGCCAGCAGCCAGGACCTTACTAGCACAGATACGCAGTATTTT	CASSQDLTSTDTQYF
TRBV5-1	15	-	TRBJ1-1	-	TGCGCCAGCAGCTTACGGACAGAGATGAACACTGAAGCTTTCTTT	CASSLRTEMNTEAFF
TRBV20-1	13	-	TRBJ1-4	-	TGCAGTGCTAACCGACCAACTAATGAAAAACTGTTTTTT	CSANRPTNEKLFF
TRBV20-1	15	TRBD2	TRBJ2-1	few	TGCAGTGCTAGATTACCGGGACTAGCGGGGAATGAGCAGTTCTTC	CSARLPGLAGNEQFF
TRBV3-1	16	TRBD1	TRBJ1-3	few	TGTGCCAGCAGCCAAGTCAGGGGGCTGAGTGGAAACACCATATATTTT	CASSQVRGLSGNTIYF
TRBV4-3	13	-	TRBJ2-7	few	TGCGCCAGCAGCCAAGCATTACAGTACGAGCAGTACTTC	CASSQALQYEQYF
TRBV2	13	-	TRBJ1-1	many	TGTGCCAGCAAAGGCAGGGTTTGGACTGAAGCTTTCTTT	CASKGRVWTEAFF
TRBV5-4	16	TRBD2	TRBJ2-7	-	TGTGCCAGCAGCTGGCGGACTAGCGGGGGATCCTACGAGCAGTACTTC	CASSWRTSGGSYEQYF
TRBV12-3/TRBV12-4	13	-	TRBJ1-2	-	TGTGCCAGCAGTTCCTCGGGCAGCAAGGGCTACACCTTC	CASSSSGSKGYTF
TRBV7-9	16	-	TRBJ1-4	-	TGTGCCAGCAGCTCCGGGTGGGGACAAGCGAATGAAAAACTGTTTTTT	CASSSGWGQANEKLFF
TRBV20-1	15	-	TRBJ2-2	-	TGCAGTGCTAGAACGGCCGCTAAGCATACCGGGGAGCTGTTTTTT	CSARTAAKHTGELFF
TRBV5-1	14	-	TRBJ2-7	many	TGCGCCAGCAGCTTGTCTCCGGCCGCCTACGAGCAGTACTTC	CASSLSPAAYEQYF
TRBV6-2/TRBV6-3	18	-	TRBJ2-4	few	TGTGCCAGCAGTTACTCTGTTGCGGACGGTCTAGCCAAAAACATTCAGTACTTC	CASSYSVADGLAKNIQYF
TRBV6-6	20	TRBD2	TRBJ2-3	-	TGTGCCAGCAGTTATCTCGAGGGCACTAGCGGGGGGAGGGGCACAGATACGCAGTATTTT	CASSYLEGTSGGRGTDTQYF
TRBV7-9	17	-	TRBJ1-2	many	TGTGCCAGCAGCTCTCATAGTGCAGGCTATTTTGGCTATGGCTACACCTTC	CASSSHSAGYFGYGYTF
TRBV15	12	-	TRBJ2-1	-	TGTGCCACCAGCAGAGGCCGAATTGAGCAGTTCTTC	CATSRGRIEQFF
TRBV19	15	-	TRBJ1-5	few	TGTGCCAGTAGTACGTGGGGGTCGGGCAATCAGCCCCAGCATTTT	CASSTWGSGNQPQHF
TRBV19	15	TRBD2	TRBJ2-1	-	TGTGCCAGTAGGCGTCTAGCGGACTCCTACAATGAGCAGTTCTTC	CASRRLADSYNEQFF
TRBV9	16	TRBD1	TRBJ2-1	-	TGTGCCAGCAGCGTACAGACAGGGAGCTCCTACAATGAGCAGTTCTTC	CASSVQTGSSYNEQFF
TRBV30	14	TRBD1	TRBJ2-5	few	TGTGCCTGGAGTCCGGGACAGGGACAAGAGACCCAGTACTTC	CAWSPGQGQETQYF
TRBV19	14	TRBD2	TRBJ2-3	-	TGTGCCAGTAGCGGACTAGCGGGGGTTGGTACGCAGTATTTT	CASSGLAGVGTQYF
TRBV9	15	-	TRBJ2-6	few	TGTGCCAGCAGCCCACTAAGCTCTGGGGCCAACGTCCTGACTTTC	CASSPLSSGANVLTF
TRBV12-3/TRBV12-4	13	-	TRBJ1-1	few	TGTGCCAGCACGTTGTCAGGATGGTCTGAAGCTTTCTTT	CASTLSGWSEAFF
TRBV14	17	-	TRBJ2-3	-	TGTGCCAGCAGCCACACCTTGGACACGCTTTTCACAGATACGCAGTATTTT	CASSHTLDTLFTDTQYF
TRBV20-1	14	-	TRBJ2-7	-	TGCAGTGCTAGCGCCATAGGGGTAGGCTACGAGCAGTACTTC	CSASAIGVGYEQYF
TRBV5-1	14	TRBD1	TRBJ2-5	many	TGCGCCAGCAGCACCTCGACAGGGCCGGAGACCCAGTACTTC	CASSTSTGPETQYF
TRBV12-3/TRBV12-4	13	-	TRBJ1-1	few	TGTGCCAGCAGTTTTCTTTATGGGACAGAAGCTTTCTTT	CASSFLYGTEAFF
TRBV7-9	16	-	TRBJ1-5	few	TGTGCCAGCAGCAGGGGACCTACACTGGGCAATCAGCCCCAGCATTTT	CASSRGPTLGNQPQHF
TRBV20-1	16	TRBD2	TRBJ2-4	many	TGCAGTGCTAGTCCCCTAGCGGGTCTAGCCAAAAACATTCAGTACTTC	CSASPLAGLAKNIQYF
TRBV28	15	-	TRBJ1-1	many	TGTGCCAGCAGTTTATATCCCAGGCCGAACACTGAAGCTTTCTTT	CASSLYPRPNTEAFF
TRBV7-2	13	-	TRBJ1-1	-	TGTGCCGGCAGCTTGAGAGGGAACACTGAAGCTTTCTTT	CAGSLRGNTEAFF
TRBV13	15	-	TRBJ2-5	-	TGTGCCAGCAGCGTCCTCAGACAGATACAAGAGACCCAGTACTTC	CASSVLRQIQETQYF
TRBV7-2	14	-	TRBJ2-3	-	TGTGCCAGCAGAATCCAGATCGCCACAGATACGCAGTATTTT	CASRIQIATDTQYF
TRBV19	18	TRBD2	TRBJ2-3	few	TGTGCCAGTAGTCGCAAGCAAATGGGACCCGGGGGGACAGATACGCAGTATTTT	CASSRKQMGPGGTDTQYF
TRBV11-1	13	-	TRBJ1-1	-	TGTGCCAGCAGCTTAGTACCGAACACTGAAGCTTTCTTT	CASSLVPNTEAFF
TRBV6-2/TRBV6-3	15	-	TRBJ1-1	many	TGTGCCAGCAGTTGGTCCCCCGAGAACCTCCGGGAAGCTTTCTTT	CASSWSPENLREAFF
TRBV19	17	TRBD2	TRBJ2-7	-	TGTGCCAGTAGTATGTCTTTAACGGCTAGCGGGAGAGACGAGCAGTACTTC	CASSMSLTASGRDEQYF
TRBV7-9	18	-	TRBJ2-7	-	TGTGCCAGCAGCTTGACCTCAACGACAGGAGAAAAAGCTACTGAGCAGTACTTC	CASSLTSTTGEKATEQYF
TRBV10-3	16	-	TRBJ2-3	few	TGTGCCATCAGTGAGTCGCCCGGAACTAGCACAGATACGCAGTATTTT	CAISESPGTSTDTQYF
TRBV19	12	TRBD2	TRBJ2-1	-	TGTGCCAGTAGTATCCTAGCGGGAGAGCAGTTCTTC	CASSILAGEQFF
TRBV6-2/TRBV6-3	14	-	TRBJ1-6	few	TGTGCCAGCAGGGGATATAACGATAATTCACCCCTCCACTTT	CASRGYNDNSPLHF
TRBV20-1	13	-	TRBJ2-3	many	TGCAGTGCTAGCGACAGTAGCACAGATACGCAGTATTTT	CSASDSSTDTQYF
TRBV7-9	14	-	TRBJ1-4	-	TGTGCCAGCAGCTCCGGGAATGGTAATGAAAAACTGTTTTTT	CASSSGNGNEKLFF
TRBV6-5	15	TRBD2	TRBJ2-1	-	TGTGCCAGCAGCGGGCGGGGGGAGCACCACAATGAGCAGTTCTTC	CASSGRGEHHNEQFF
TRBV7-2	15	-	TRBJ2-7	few	TGTGCCAGCAGCTACGCAGAGGGCCTTGCCTACGAGCAGTACTTC	CASSYAEGLAYEQYF
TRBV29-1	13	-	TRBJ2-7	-	TGCAGCGTTGATCCCGCGGGGGCCAACGAGCAGTACTTC	CSVDPAGANEQYF
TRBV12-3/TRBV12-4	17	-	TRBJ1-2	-	TGTGCCAGCAGCCACCCAGACCCGCGGACCGCCGGAGGTGGCTACACCTTC	CASSHPDPRTAGGGYTF